Each of the 20 T cell receptor beta chains below was sequenced from the same sample in a study of CD8 T cells in Susac syndrome. The RNA input was about 0.5 to 1 ug, and it was reverse transcribed with random hexamers. One entry per CDR3 protein results from TCRdb running MiXCR on the immunoSEQ multiplex PCR reads. The sample has under 200,000 distinct CDR3 sequences, 85% to 95% seen once. The source material was CD4+ T cells from PBMCs. The receptors stem from a human donor in good health.

The rearrangement uses TRBV7-3 and TRBJ2-3; TRBD2 aligns across 9 bases. The germline V gene encodes CDR1 SGHTA and CDR2 FQGTGA. The V segment lost 4 bases and the J segment 1 base; nucleotides outside the gene matches: 3. The CDR3 length is 15 residues. In nucleotides, the CDR3 is TGTGCCAGCAGCTCCTTAGCGGGAGGCACAGATACGCAGTATTTT. Protein product: CASSSLAGGTDTQYF.

J is TRBJ2-7 and V is TRBV11-3, with D possibly being TRBD1 or TRBD2 (5 bases each). The CDR3 spans 13 residues. CDR1 is SGHNT and CDR2 is YENEEA in the germline V gene. The V end lost 1 base, the J end lost 9 bases, and 13 bases lay between the germline ends. CDR3 DNA: TGTGCCAGCAGCTTAGTTCGGGGCCGGGGGCAGTACGTC. Amino acids: CASSLVRGRGQYV.

This chain connects TRBV29-1 to TRBJ2-1; D possibly corresponds to TRBD2 (6 bases). V was shortened by 6 bases and J by 2 bases, with 14 bases between the two germline ends. Germline CDR1 reads SQVTM; CDR2 reads ANQGSEA. The CDR3 is 14 residues long. In nucleotides, the CDR3 is TGCAGCGTCGGACCGGGAGTTCCCTACAATGAGCAGTTCTTC. The encoded protein is CSVGPGVPYNEQFF.

The gene calls are TRBV29-1 and TRBJ1-2, with D maybe TRBD1 (5 bases). This CDR3 spans 12 amino acids. V gave up 6 bases and J gave up 3 bases, with 11 bases separating them. CDR1 and CDR2 (germline): SQVTM, ANQGSEA. Here the CDR3 reads CSVTGTDYGYTF. The CDR3 DNA sequence: TGCAGCGTGACCGGGACGGACTATGGCTACACCTTC.

V and J are TRBV30 and TRBJ1-1; 7 nucleotides agree with TRBD1. From germline, CDR1 is GTSNPN and CDR2 SVGIG (reference sequence). V gave up 6 bases and J gave up 2 bases; unmatched junction bases: 15. The CDR3 length is 16 residues. The CDR3 is CACVDRVKGENTEAFF. The CDR3 nucleotides read TGTGCCTGCGTTGACAGGGTTAAGGGGGAAAACACTGAAGCTTTCTTT.

This clonotype was seen only once. The J gene is TRBJ2-3, the V gene TRBV14; D is perhaps TRBD2 (5 bases). CDR3 size: 12 residues. Trimming took 1 base from V and 9 from J, leaving 8 bases between them. Germline V CDR1 and CDR2: SGHDN, FVKESK. The CDR3 here is CASSQASTTQYF. DNA for the CDR3: TGTGCCAGCAGCCAAGCTAGCACCACGCAGTATTTT.

The chain employs TRBV29-1 and TRBJ2-5; no definite D call. This CDR3 region has 13 residues. Germline CDR1 and CDR2: SQVTM and ANQGSEA. V shed 4 bases and J shed 4 bases, with 13 bases lying between them. The CDR3 spells CSVAGSPIETQYF. The CDR3 DNA reads as TGCAGCGTTGCCGGGTCCCCGATAGAGACCCAGTACTTC.

This chain uses TRBV24-1 with TRBJ2-1; 12 nucleotides line up with TRBD2. This CDR3 region has 18 residues. Trimming took 4 bases from V and 3 from J; bases not matched to a gene: 9. Germline V gives CDR1 KGHDR, CDR2 SFDVKD. CDR3 protein: CATSDPRRTSGNYNEQFF. DNA for the CDR3: TGTGCCACCAGTGACCCCCGGCGGACTAGCGGGAACTACAATGAGCAGTTCTTC.

DNA of the CDR3: TGTGCCAGCAGACCCAGACAGGACCTGAGGGATGAAAAACTGTTTTTT. Protein: CASRPRQDLRDEKLFF. This rearrangement joins TRBV27 to TRBJ1-4, with a tentative D call TRBD1 (6 bases). Deletions cut 6 bases from V and 6 bases from J, with 20 bases between. In germline, CDR1 is MNHEY, CDR2 SMNVEV (reference sequence). This CDR3 has 16 amino acids. The complete variable domain, with remaining parts taken from reference TRBV27 and TRBJ1-4, reads EAQVTQNPRYLITVTGKKLTVTCSQNMNHEYMSWYRQDPGLGLRQIYYSMNVEVTDKGDVPEGYKVSRKEKRNFPLILESPSPNQTSLYFCASRPRQDLRDEKLFFGSGTQLSVL.

This clonotype showed up just a few times. The genes are TRBV12-3 or TRBV12-4 and TRBJ2-3; unclear D gene. The CDR3 covers 13 residues. V lost 5 bases and J lost 6, with 12 bases in between. CDR3 sequence: CASSLRLSDTQYF. CDR3 in DNA: TGTGCCAGCAGTCTTCGTCTCTCCGATACGCAGTATTTT.

The V and J genes are TRBV25-1 and TRBJ1-1, with 8 bases that match TRBD1. Germline CDR1 MGHDK, CDR2 SYGVNS. The CDR3 has 15 residues. V lost 3 bases to trimming and J lost 4 bases; unmatched junction nucleotides: 7. CDR3 nucleotides: TGTGCCAGCAGTGAGCCGACCACAGGGGGCACTGAAGCTTTCTTT. Encoded protein: CASSEPTTGGTEAFF.

CDR3: CSGRTGGIDEQYF. CDR3 DNA sequence: TGCAGTGGACGGACAGGGGGAATTGACGAGCAGTACTTC. The chain links TRBV20-1 to TRBJ2-7, with 10 bases aligning to TRBD1. The CDR3 covers 13 residues. Germline assignment: CDR1 DFQATT and CDR2 SNEGSKA (reference sequence). The V gene end was trimmed by 7 bases and the J gene end by 5 bases; junction bases not matched to a gene: 8.

V and J are TRBV20-1 and TRBJ2-5; D is possibly TRBD2 (8 bases). CDR1 is DFQATT and CDR2 is SNEGSKA in the germline V gene (reference sequence). V was shortened by 6 bases and J by 5 bases, with 19 bases between the two germline ends. The CDR3 is made up of 14 amino acids. Here the CDR3 DNA reads TGCAGTGCCCTTAGCGGGACCAGGGGGGAGACCCAGTACTTC. This encodes CSALSGTRGETQYF.

The chain links TRBV29-1 to TRBJ1-4, with 9 bases lining up with TRBD1. The CDR3 is 15 amino acids. CDR1 and CDR2 from the germline V gene are SQVTM and ANQGSEA. V dropped 5 bases and J dropped 8; count of bases not matched to a gene: 12. Written as DNA, the CDR3 is TGCAGCGTTACCCGGACAGGGGCTCCGGGGGAAAAACTGTTTTTT. Residues: CSVTRTGAPGEKLFF. Variable domain in full (rest from reference TRBV29-1 and TRBJ1-4): SAVISQKPSRDICQRGTSLTIQCQVDSQVTMMFWYRQQPGQSLTLIATANQGSEATYESGFVIDKFPISRPNLTFSTLTVSNMSPEDSSIYLCSVTRTGAPGEKLFFGSGTQLSVL.

This clonotype was counted once. The gene calls are TRBV20-1 and TRBJ2-3; 13 bases map to TRBD2. This CDR3 region has 15 residues. Germline CDR1 DFQATT, CDR2 SNEGSKA (reference sequence). J was trimmed by 5 bases and V by 8 bases; bases with no gene match: 10. DNA for the CDR3: TGCAGTACCCCGCTGACTAGCGGGAGGCAAGATACGCAGTATTTT. It encodes CSTPLTSGRQDTQYF.

The genes are TRBV15 and TRBJ1-1, with D maybe TRBD1 (5 bases). V lost 3 bases and J 3 bases, leaving 14 bases between the germline ends. This CDR3 has 15 amino acids. Per germline, CDR1 LNHNV and CDR2 YYDKDF (reference sequence). CDR3 amino acids: CATSRRGDADTEAFF. Written as DNA, the CDR3 is TGTGCCACCAGCAGGAGAGGGGACGCGGACACTGAAGCTTTCTTT.

The chain links TRBV19 to TRBJ2-1, with 7 positions matching TRBD2. V shed 3 bases, J shed 4 bases, and the junction held 6 bases outside the gene matches. Per germline, CDR1 LNHDA and CDR2 SQIVND (reference sequence). This CDR3 is built from 15 residues. The chain's CDR3 is CASSMGDSGYNEQFF. The CDR3 coding sequence is TGTGCCAGTAGTATGGGAGATAGCGGGTACAATGAGCAGTTCTTC. Full variable domain (outside the CDR3, taken from reference TRBV19 and TRBJ2-1): DGGITQSPKYLFRKEGQNVTLSCEQNLNHDAMYWYRQDPGQGLRLIYYSQIVNDFQKGDIAEGYSVSREKKESFPLTVTSAQKNPTAFYLCASSMGDSGYNEQFFGPGTRLTVL.

V usage is TRBV25-1 and J usage is TRBJ1-1; no clear D. V was clipped by 3 bases and J by 6 bases, with 14 bases between them. The germline gives CDR1 MGHDK, CDR2 SYGVNS. This CDR3 has 14 residues. As DNA, the CDR3 is TGTGCCAGCAGTGATCCAAGGAATATAGCTGAAGCTTTCTTT. Translation gives CASSDPRNIAEAFF.

The genes are TRBV7-9 and TRBJ2-5; no clear D. In germline, CDR1 is SEHNR, CDR2 FQNEAQ (reference sequence). Trimming left V 1 base short and J 3 bases short, with 6 bases between. This CDR3 comprises 13 residues. CDR3 protein: CASSLVPEETQYF. The DNA of the CDR3 is TGTGCCAGCAGCTTAGTGCCAGAAGAGACCCAGTACTTC.

The rearrangement uses TRBV27 and TRBJ2-7; tentative D call: TRBD1 (6 bases). Looked up from germline, CDR1 is MNHEY and CDR2 is SMNVEV (reference sequence). CDR3 size: 13 residues. V was cut by 8 bases and J by 2 bases, with 13 bases left in between. CDR3 in DNA: TGTGCCAGCTCACAACCAGGGGCCTACGAGCAGTACTTC. Encoded protein: CASSQPGAYEQYF.